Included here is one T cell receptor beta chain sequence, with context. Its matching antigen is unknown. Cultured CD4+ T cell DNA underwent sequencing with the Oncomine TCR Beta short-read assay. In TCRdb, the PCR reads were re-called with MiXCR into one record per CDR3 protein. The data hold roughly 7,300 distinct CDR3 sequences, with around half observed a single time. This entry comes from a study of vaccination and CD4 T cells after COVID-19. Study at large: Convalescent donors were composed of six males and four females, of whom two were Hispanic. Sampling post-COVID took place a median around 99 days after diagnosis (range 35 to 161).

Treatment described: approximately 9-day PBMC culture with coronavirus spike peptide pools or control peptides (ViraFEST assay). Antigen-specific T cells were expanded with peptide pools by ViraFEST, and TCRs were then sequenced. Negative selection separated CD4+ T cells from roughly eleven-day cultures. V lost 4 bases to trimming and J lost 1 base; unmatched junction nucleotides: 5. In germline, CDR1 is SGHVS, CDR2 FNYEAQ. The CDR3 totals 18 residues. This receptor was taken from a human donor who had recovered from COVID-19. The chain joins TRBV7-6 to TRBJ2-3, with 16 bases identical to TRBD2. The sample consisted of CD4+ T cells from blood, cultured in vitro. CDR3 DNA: TGTGCCAGCAGCTCGCCGGGACTAGCGGGGGGGCGCACAGATACGCAGTATTTT. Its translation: CASSSPGLAGGRTDTQYF.